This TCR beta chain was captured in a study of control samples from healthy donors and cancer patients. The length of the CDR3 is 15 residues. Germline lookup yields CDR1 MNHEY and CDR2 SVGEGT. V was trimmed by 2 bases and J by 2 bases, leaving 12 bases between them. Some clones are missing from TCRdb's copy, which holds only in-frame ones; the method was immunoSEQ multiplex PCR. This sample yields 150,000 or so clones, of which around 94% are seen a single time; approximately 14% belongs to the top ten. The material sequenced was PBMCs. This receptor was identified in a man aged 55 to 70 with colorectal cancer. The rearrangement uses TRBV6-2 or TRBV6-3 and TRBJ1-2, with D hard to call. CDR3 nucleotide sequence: TGTGCCAGCAGTTACCGGTTCCAGGAAAACTATGGCTACACCTTC. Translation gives CASSYRFQENYGYTF.